The 28 T cell receptor beta chains below all came from one sample that was sequenced in a study of T cell repertoires in cytomegalovirus infection. TCRdb fed the reads into MiXCR, producing one record per CDR3 protein. The sample gives 110,000 to 150,000 distinct CDR3 sequences, 32% of which show up once; roughly 50% is in the top ten. The antigens for these receptors are not known. This material consisted of CD8+ T cells from cultured PBMCs, taken from culture after CMV antigen stimulation. These receptors all stem from a human donor in good health (CMV status not recorded). Some clones in this sample may be carry-over from other donors' samples.

The V and J genes are TRBV29-1 and TRBJ2-5, with a possible D match to TRBD1 (8 bases). Between the trimmed V and J ends, which lost 6 bases and 5 bases, there was a span of 16 bases. This CDR3 has 13 amino acids. Germline V gene data show CDR1 as SQVTM and CDR2 as ANQGSEA. CDR3 sequence reads: CSVATGGGETQYF. DNA for the CDR3: TGCAGCGTCGCAACAGGGGGAGGGGAGACCCAGTACTTC. Complete variable domain (other parts from reference TRBV29-1 and TRBJ2-5): SAVISQKPSRDICQRGTSLTIQCQVDSQVTMMFWYRQQPGQSLTLIATANQGSEATYESGFVIDKFPISRPNLTFSTLTVSNMSPEDSSIYLCSVATGGGETQYFGPGTRLLVL.

This clonotype was recorded a few times. This chain uses TRBV29-1 with TRBJ1-1; D uncertain. The CDR3 spans 12 residues. The germline CDR1 and CDR2 sequences are SQVTM and ANQGSEA. V dropped 6 bases and J dropped 2 bases, with 10 bases sitting between them. CDR3 protein: CSVSLGNTEAFF. CDR3 DNA sequence: TGCAGCGTATCGTTAGGAAACACTGAAGCTTTCTTT.

J is TRBJ2-7 and V is TRBV29-1; D gene ambiguous. Trimming took 1 base from V and 3 from J, leaving 7 bases between them. This CDR3 has 12 amino acids. Looked up from germline, CDR1 is SQVTM and CDR2 is ANQGSEA. The CDR3 DNA reads as TGCAGCGTTGAAGGGCAGAACTACGAGCAGTACTTC. Its translation: CSVEGQNYEQYF.

This clonotype was recorded a few times. V gene TRBV27 combines with J gene TRBJ1-1; D unresolved. The CDR3 runs to 14 residues. Looked up from germline, CDR1 is MNHEY and CDR2 is SMNVEV (reference sequence). Trimming cost V 6 bases and J 1 base, with 12 bases left between them. CDR3 sequence: CASRLVPGNTEAFF. CDR3 coding DNA: TGTGCCAGCAGGCTCGTGCCGGGGAACACTGAAGCTTTCTTT.

This clonotype was recorded a few times. The V and J genes are TRBV4-1 and TRBJ2-7, with D possibly being TRBD2 (6 bases). Germline CDR1 MGHRA, CDR2 YSYEKL. This CDR3 has 15 residues. V was cut by 3 bases and J by 2 bases, with 14 bases left in between. CDR3 nucleotide sequence: TGCGCCAGCAGCCATTCCGGGACTGGCACCTACGAGCAGTACTTC. Residues: CASSHSGTGTYEQYF.

The rearrangement joins TRBV12-3 or TRBV12-4 to TRBJ2-3; 9 bases are shared with TRBD1. This CDR3 is built from 15 residues. V gave up 3 bases and J gave up 4 bases; unmatched junction bases: 5. CDR3 sequence reads: CASSFRDREPDTQYF. CDR3 nucleotides: TGTGCCAGCAGTTTCCGGGACAGGGAACCAGATACGCAGTATTTT.

This clonotype was detected only a few times. V and J are TRBV5-6 and TRBJ1-5, with 7 bases identical to TRBD1. This CDR3 has 17 residues. The V gene end was trimmed by 0 bases and the J gene end by 3 bases; junction bases not matched to a gene: 9. Germline loops: CDR1 SGHDT, CDR2 YYEEEE. The CDR3 DNA reads TGTGCCAGCAGCTTGGCAACCGGGACAGCACTCAATCAGCCCCAGCATTTT. This codes for CASSLATGTALNQPQHF.

The chain carries TRBV7-3 and TRBJ2-3; 10 nucleotides match TRBD2. Per the germline V gene, CDR1 is SGHTA and CDR2 is FQGTGA. V dropped 5 bases and J dropped 4; count of bases not matched to a gene: 6. This CDR3 contains 15 residues. The CDR3 sequence: CASSPSGGGSDTQYF. For the CDR3, the DNA is TGTGCCAGCAGCCCCAGCGGGGGGGGGTCAGATACGCAGTATTTT. The whole variable domain, filled in from reference TRBV7-3 and TRBJ2-3, reads GAGVSQTPSNKVTEKGKYVELRCDPISGHTALYWYRQSLGQGPEFLIYFQGTGAADDSGLPNDRFFAVRPEGSVSTLKIQRTERGDSAVYLCASSPSGGGSDTQYFGPGTRLTVL.

This clonotype was seen only a few times. The rearrangement joins TRBV12-3 or TRBV12-4 to TRBJ2-1; D unclear. Trimming took 2 bases from V and 5 from J, leaving 7 bases between them. The CDR3 spans 13 residues. DNA of the CDR3: TGTGCCAGCAGTTTATACAATGACAATGAGCAGTTCTTC. Amino acids: CASSLYNDNEQFF.

The J gene is TRBJ1-5, the V gene TRBV15, with no clear D. CDR3 length: 13 residues. V lost 5 bases, J lost 5 bases, and 10 bases lay in between. Germline lookup yields CDR1 LNHNV and CDR2 YYDKDF (reference sequence). CDR3 DNA: TGTGCCACCAGCCGGCAGGAGGATCAGCCCCAGCATTTT. Residues: CATSRQEDQPQHF.

This clonotype was counted a few times. The chain carries TRBV2 and TRBJ1-1; D might be TRBD1 (6 bases). Trimming left V 5 bases short and J 6 bases short, with 16 bases between. CDR3 length: 14 residues. CDR1 is SNHLY and CDR2 is FYNNEI in the germline V gene. DNA of the CDR3: TGTGCCAGCAGTTTAGACAGGCTCAGTCCTGAAGCTTTCTTT. This encodes CASSLDRLSPEAFF.

This clonotype has a handful of counts. The J gene is TRBJ1-1, the V gene TRBV18; no reliable D call. The CDR3 spans 13 residues. V lost 0 bases, J lost 1 base, and 3 bases lay in between. Germline assignment: CDR1 KGHSH and CDR2 LQKENI. The CDR3 DNA reads as TGTGCCAGCTCACCACCCCAGAACACTGAAGCTTTCTTT. It encodes CASSPPQNTEAFF.

V and J are TRBV7-6 and TRBJ2-3, with 9 positions matching TRBD1. Germline CDR1 reads SGHVS; CDR2 reads FNYEAQ. This CDR3 region has 17 residues. Germline trimming cut 5 bases from V and 3 bases from J; bases unmatched to any gene: 12. The CDR3 loop is CASSPKEGGQGTDTQYF. CDR3 DNA sequence: TGTGCCAGCAGCCCGAAGGAGGGGGGACAGGGAACAGATACGCAGTATTTT.

The rearrangement joins TRBV6-4 to TRBJ2-7, with a possible D match to TRBD2 (6 bases). CDR1 and CDR2 (germline): MRHNA, SNTAGT. V dropped 3 bases and J dropped 3 bases, with 9 bases sitting between them. The CDR3 consists of 13 residues. In DNA form, the CDR3 reads TGTGCCAGCAGTGAGGGGACTGACTACGAGCAGTACTTC. The encoded protein is CASSEGTDYEQYF.

This clonotype has at least ten counts. The V call is TRBV4-1, the J call TRBJ2-3, with 8 positions matching TRBD2. This CDR3 spans 13 amino acids. J lost 6 bases, V lost 1 base, and 0 bases had no gene match. The germline V gene has CDR1 MGHRA and CDR2 YSYEKL. The CDR3 protein is CASSQGGGDTQYF. The CDR3 bases are TGCGCCAGCAGCCAAGGCGGGGGGGATACGCAGTATTTT.

This clonotype appeared once. This sequence joins TRBV28 and TRBJ1-1, with D possibly being TRBD1 (5 bases). This CDR3 region has 12 residues. V lost 6 bases to trimming and J lost 8 bases, with 13 bases between them. CDR1 and CDR2 (germline): MDHEN, SYDVKM. In nucleotides, the CDR3 is TGTGCCAGCAGCCACTCGTGGGGGGAAGCTTTCTTT. As protein: CASSHSWGEAFF.

The rearrangement joins TRBV4-2 to TRBJ1-1; 12 bases are shared with TRBD1. This CDR3 spans 15 amino acids. Germline V gene sequence: CDR1 LGHNA, CDR2 YNFKEQ. J gave up 6 bases and V 0 bases, and 2 bases lay outside the gene matches. The CDR3 loop reads CASSQEGTGGAEAFF. Here the CDR3 DNA reads TGTGCCAGCAGCCAAGAAGGGACAGGGGGCGCTGAAGCTTTCTTT.

The CDR3 DNA reads TGCGCCAGCAGTCAATCGAGACTAGCGGGGGGGCCACGATCCAATGAGCAGTTCTTC. The encoded protein is CASSQSRLAGGPRSNEQFF. The chain recombines TRBV23-1 with TRBJ2-1, with 14 nucleotides matching TRBD2. TRBV23-1 is recorded as an ORF, its role being uncertain. This CDR3 is built from 19 residues. V dropped 0 bases and J dropped 6; count of bases not matched to a gene: 10.

The rearrangement links TRBV9 to TRBJ2-3; D remains unclear. In germline, CDR1 is SGDLS, CDR2 YYNGEE. The V end was cut by 0 bases, the J end by 4 bases, with 6 bases between. The CDR3 spans 13 residues. The CDR3 is CASSVADSDTQYF. In nucleotides, the CDR3 is TGTGCCAGCAGCGTAGCGGATTCAGATACGCAGTATTTT. Full variable domain (rest looked up from reference TRBV9 and TRBJ2-3): DSGVTQTPKHLITATGQRVTLRCSPRSGDLSVYWYQQSLDQGLQFLIQYYNGEERAKGNILERFSAQQFPDLHSELNLSSLELGDSALYFCASSVADSDTQYFGPGTRLTVL.

This clonotype was seen many times. The rearrangement uses TRBV6-5 and TRBJ1-2, with 7 bases fitting TRBD1. V shed 0 bases and J 6 bases; nucleotides not matched to a gene: 7. CDR3 length: 15 amino acids. Germline CDR1 reads MNHEY; CDR2 reads SVGAGI. The CDR3 bases are TGTGCCAGCAGTTACTCCCCGACAGGGTGGAATGGCTACACCTTC. Protein: CASSYSPTGWNGYTF.

The chain combines TRBV19 with TRBJ1-5; D is unresolved. Germline CDR1 is LNHDA and CDR2 is SQIVND (reference sequence). Trimming took off 6 bases at V and 3 bases at J, with 6 bases between the two ends. This CDR3 comprises 12 residues. This chain's CDR3 is CASRDTNQPQHF. For the CDR3, the DNA is TGTGCCAGTAGAGACACCAATCAGCCCCAGCATTTT.

The chain links TRBV2 to TRBJ2-7; the D gene is possibly TRBD1 (6 bases). CDR3 size: 14 residues. Germline V gene lookup returns CDR1 SNHLY and CDR2 FYNNEI. V lost 3 bases, J lost 1 base, and 10 bases lay in between. The DNA of the CDR3 is TGTGCCAGCAGTGATACAGGGATGTCCTACGAGCAGTACTTC. Residues: CASSDTGMSYEQYF. The complete variable domain, with remaining parts taken from reference TRBV2 and TRBJ2-7, reads EPEVTQTPSHQVTQMGQEVILRCVPISNHLYFYWYRQILGQKVEFLVSFYNNEISEKSEIFDDQFSVERPDGSNFTLKIRSTKLEDSAMYFCASSDTGMSYEQYFGPGTRLTVT.

The rearrangement uses TRBV27 and TRBJ1-1; D perhaps matches TRBD1 (5 bases). Germline V gives CDR1 MNHEY, CDR2 SMNVEV (reference sequence). CDR3 length: 15 amino acids. Trimming left V 4 bases short and J 1 base short, with 13 bases between. The CDR3 DNA sequence: TGTGCCAGCAGTTACTCGCGGGGGACGAACACTGAAGCTTTCTTT. Residues: CASSYSRGTNTEAFF.

The sample holds a few counts of this clonotype. The rearrangement links TRBV7-9 to TRBJ2-1; 11 bases fit TRBD2. The CDR3 is 16 amino acids. The trim removed 4 bases at V and 2 bases at J, leaving 4 bases unmatched. Germline V gene data show CDR1 as SEHNR and CDR2 as FQNEAQ (reference sequence). The CDR3 is CASSSSGGRTYNEQFF. The CDR3 DNA reads as TGTGCCAGCAGCTCTAGCGGGGGGCGCACCTACAATGAGCAGTTCTTC.

This clonotype was counted at least ten times. The V and J genes are TRBV7-2 and TRBJ2-3; D is undetermined. CDR1 is SGHTA and CDR2 is FQGNSA in the germline V gene. V dropped 3 bases and J dropped 6 bases, with 7 bases sitting between them. The CDR3 has 12 amino acids. CDR3 region: CASSFWLDTQYF. DNA of the CDR3: TGTGCCAGCAGCTTTTGGCTGGATACGCAGTATTTT.

The sample holds a few counts of this clonotype. V is TRBV4-1 and J is TRBJ1-2; D not resolved. In germline, CDR1 is MGHRA, CDR2 YSYEKL. The germline V and J ends were trimmed by 2 bases and 3 bases, with 13 bases remaining between them. This CDR3 spans 15 amino acids. The CDR3 here is CASSQTGYVDYGYTF. Here the CDR3 DNA reads TGCGCCAGCAGCCAAACGGGATACGTGGACTATGGCTACACCTTC.

This clonotype showed up just a few times. The chain links TRBV4-1 to TRBJ2-7, with D hard to call. The V end lost 2 bases, the J end lost 4 bases, and 12 bases lay between the germline ends. Germline CDR1 is MGHRA and CDR2 is YSYEKL. The length of the CDR3 is 14 residues. The CDR3 spells CASSQIRSFYEQYF. In DNA form, the CDR3 reads TGCGCCAGCAGCCAAATTCGATCTTTTTACGAGCAGTACTTC.

This clonotype was seen repeatedly, ten times or more. The chain is built from TRBV5-4 and TRBJ2-2; D is unclear. V lost 3 bases and J 4 bases, leaving 7 bases between the germline ends. There are 13 residues in the CDR3. CDR1 SGHNT and CDR2 YYREEE come from the germline V gene (reference sequence). CDR3 region: CASSWDFTGELFF. For the CDR3, the DNA is TGTGCCAGCAGCTGGGATTTCACCGGGGAGCTGTTTTTT.